This is a list of T cell receptor beta chains from one sample in a study of identical twins. TCRdb reprocessed the 5' RACE reads via MiXCR and lists one record per CDR3 protein. The repertoire has a few hundred thousand distinct CDR3 sequences, less than 20% of them found once; the top ten carry 9.5% to 15%. Sequencing used naive T cells sorted from blood. All receptors derive from a man aged 45-65 years in good health. Both conserved end residues are part of each CDR3. A D gene is named only where the DNA matches it firmly. Size tells how often a clone was seen (once, few, many) or the class of an expanded clone, and some rows leave it out.

V,J,size,D,DNA,CDR3
TRBV29-1,TRBJ1-2,many,NA,TGCAGCGACGGACCCCAGTTTACCTTC,CSDGPQFTF
TRBV7-9,TRBJ2-7,NA,TRBD1,TGTGCCAGCAGCCCAGACAGGGCCCCGGGTCACGAGCAGTACTTC,CASSPDRAPGHEQYF
TRBV5-5,TRBJ2-1,many,NA,TGTGCCAGCAGCTTGGACTCCTTTGGTTACAATGAGCAGTTCTTC,CASSLDSFGYNEQFF
TRBV6-2/TRBV6-3,TRBJ1-2,few,TRBD1,TGTGCCAGCAGTCCCCACAGGGGCGACGGCTACACCTTC,CASSPHRGDGYTF
TRBV18,TRBJ1-5,NA,TRBD1,TGTGCCAGCTCAGGGCAGGGGGCAGATCAGCCCCAGCATTTT,CASSGQGADQPQHF
TRBV4-2,TRBJ2-3,NA,TRBD2,TGTGCCAGCAGCTTACTCAGCGGGGGAACCACAGATACGCAGTATTTT,CASSLLSGGTTDTQYF
TRBV10-1,TRBJ1-2,once,NA,TGCGCCAGCAGTGAGTCACCGTCAAGGGATCACTATGGCTACACCTTC,CASSESPSRDHYGYTF
TRBV7-6,TRBJ1-6,few,NA,TGTGCCAGCAGCCGCGGGGGCTTTGATTCACCCCTCCACTTT,CASSRGGFDSPLHF
TRBV30,TRBJ1-3,few,NA,TGTGCCTGGAGTGAGAGGGGATCGGGAAACACCATATATTTT,CAWSERGSGNTIYF
TRBV28,TRBJ2-7,few,TRBD1,TGTGCCAGCAGTCCCCGGGACAGTCCCTACGAGCAGTACTTC,CASSPRDSPYEQYF
TRBV5-5,TRBJ2-3,many,NA,TGTGCCAGCAGCCTAGATACGCAGTATTTT,CASSLDTQYF
TRBV10-3,TRBJ1-2,NA,NA,TGTGCCATCAGTGAGTCAAGTGACAGTGGGGGCTACACCTTC,CAISESSDSGGYTF
TRBV6-5,TRBJ2-1,many,NA,TGTGCCAGCAGTTACGCGACGGGGTCATACAATGAGCAGTTCTTC,CASSYATGSYNEQFF
TRBV4-3,TRBJ2-7,few,NA,TGCGCCAGCAGCCACACCAGAACCTACGAGCAGTACTTC,CASSHTRTYEQYF
TRBV29-1,TRBJ1-5,NA,TRBD1,TGCAGCGTTTCCGACGACAGGGGAGGTCAGCCCCAGCATTTT,CSVSDDRGGQPQHF
TRBV21-1,TRBJ2-3,NA,NA,TGTGCCAGCAGCAAAAGCCACCGGACAGATAGCACAGATACGCAGTATTTT,CASSKSHRTDSTDTQYF
TRBV6-6,TRBJ1-6,few,NA,TGTGCCAGCAGTTACAACGGGCAAGAGCCCCTCCACTTT,CASSYNGQEPLHF
TRBV19,TRBJ2-7,NA,NA,TGTGCCAGTAGTCCCCGGGACTCTCTCCCGTACGAGCAGTACTTC,CASSPRDSLPYEQYF
TRBV5-1,TRBJ2-7,many,TRBD1,TGCGCCAGCAGCGGAGGACAGGCTTATTCCTACGAGCAGTACTTC,CASSGGQAYSYEQYF
TRBV12-3/TRBV12-4,TRBJ2-1,many,TRBD2,TGTGCCAGCAGCCAACATAGCGGGAGCTCCTACAATGAGCAGTTCTTC,CASSQHSGSSYNEQFF
TRBV7-9,TRBJ2-7,NA,NA,TGTGCCAGCAGCTGGCAGAGAGAGCAGTACTTC,CASSWQREQYF
TRBV4-3,TRBJ2-4,few,TRBD1,TGCGCCAGCAGCCACGGACAGGGAAAAAGGGCGGCCAAAAACATTCAGTACTTC,CASSHGQGKRAAKNIQYF
TRBV6-2/TRBV6-3,TRBJ2-3,NA,NA,TGTGCCAGCAGGATACAAGGACGCACAGATACGCAGTATTTT,CASRIQGRTDTQYF
TRBV28,TRBJ2-5,few,NA,TGTGCCAGCAAACAAGAGACCCAGTACTTC,CASKQETQYF
TRBV29-1,TRBJ2-6,NA,NA,TGCAGCGTGTCCTTAGGGCTGAGTGGGGCCAACGTCCTGACTTTC,CSVSLGLSGANVLTF